This TCR beta chain was recorded in a study of blood T cell repertoires in COVID-19. Study as a whole: Sites across the United States, Italy and Spain contributed samples from acute and convalescent COVID-19. T cells, B-cell-depleted T cells, or PBMCs provided the cDNA or gDNA that served as material.

In the original processing: Reference gene primer amplification gave nucleated cell count estimates. Here immunoSEQ multiplex PCR was the method, and the copy in TCRdb shows in-frame clones only, minus some. V and J calls and clone size follow that table, whereas D and trimming were derived from the DNA. The table records around 140,000 clones, approximately 90% of them present only once. J gave up 1 base and V 2 bases, and 1 base lay outside the gene matches. This CDR3 is 15 amino acids long. CDR1 and CDR2 from the germline V gene are SGHTA and FQGTGA. The sample consisted of peripheral blood. The source is a woman aged 45-65 years with active or convalescent COVID-19. J is TRBJ2-2 and V is TRBV7-3; TRBD2 agrees at 7 bases. The DNA of the CDR3 is TGTGCCAGCAGCTTACGCGGGGGGAACACCGGGGAGCTGTTTTTT. Translating it yields CASSLRGGNTGELFF.